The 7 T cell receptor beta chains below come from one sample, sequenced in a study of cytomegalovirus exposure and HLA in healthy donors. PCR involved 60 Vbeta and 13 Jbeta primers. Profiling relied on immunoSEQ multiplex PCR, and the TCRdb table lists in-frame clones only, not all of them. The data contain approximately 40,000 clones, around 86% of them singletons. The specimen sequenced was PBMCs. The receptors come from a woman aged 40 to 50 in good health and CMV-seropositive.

CDR3 amino acids: CASKTGLLNTEAFF. The CDR3 DNA reads as TGCGCCAGCAAAACGGGACTCCTGAACACTGAAGCTTTCTTT. The chain joins TRBV4-3 to TRBJ1-1; possibly TRBD1 for D (5 bases). The CDR3 covers 14 residues. Germline CDR1 and CDR2: LGHNA and YSLEER. V was trimmed by 7 bases and J by 0 bases, leaving 12 bases between them.

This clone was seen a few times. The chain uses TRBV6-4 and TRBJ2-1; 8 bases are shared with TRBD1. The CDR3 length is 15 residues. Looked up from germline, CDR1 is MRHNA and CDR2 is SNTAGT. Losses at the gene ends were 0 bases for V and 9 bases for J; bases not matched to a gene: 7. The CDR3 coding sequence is TGTGCCAGCAGTGACTCCCAGGGGGCGCCGAGTGAGCAGTTCTTC. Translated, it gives CASSDSQGAPSEQFF.

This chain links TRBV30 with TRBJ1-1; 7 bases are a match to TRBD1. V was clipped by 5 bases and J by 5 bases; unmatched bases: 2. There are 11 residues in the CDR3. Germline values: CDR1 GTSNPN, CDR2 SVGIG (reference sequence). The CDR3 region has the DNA TGTGCCTGGGTGACAGGGACTGAAGCTTTCTTT. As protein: CAWVTGTEAFF.

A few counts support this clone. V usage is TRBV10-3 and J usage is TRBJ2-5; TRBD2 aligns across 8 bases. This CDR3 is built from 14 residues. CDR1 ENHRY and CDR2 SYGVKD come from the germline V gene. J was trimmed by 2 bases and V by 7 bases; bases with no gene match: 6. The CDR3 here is CAITNSGGQETQYF. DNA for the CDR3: TGTGCCATCACGAACAGCGGGGGTCAAGAGACCCAGTACTTC.

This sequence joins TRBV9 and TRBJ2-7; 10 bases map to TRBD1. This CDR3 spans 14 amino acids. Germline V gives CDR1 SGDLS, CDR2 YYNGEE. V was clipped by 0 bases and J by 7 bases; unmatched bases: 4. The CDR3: CASSVGDRGWEQYF. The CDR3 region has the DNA TGTGCCAGCAGCGTAGGGGACAGGGGATGGGAGCAGTACTTC.

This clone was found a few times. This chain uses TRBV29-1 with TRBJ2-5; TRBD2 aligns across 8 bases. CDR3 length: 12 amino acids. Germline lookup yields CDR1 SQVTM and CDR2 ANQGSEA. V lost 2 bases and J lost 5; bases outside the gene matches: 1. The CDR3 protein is CSVEPGGETQYF. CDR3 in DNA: TGCAGCGTTGAACCGGGGGGGGAGACCCAGTACTTC.

The CDR3 region has the DNA TGCGCCAGCAGCTTGAATTCGGCAGGGACTGAAGCTTTCTTT. Amino acids: CASSLNSAGTEAFF. J is TRBJ1-1 and V is TRBV5-1; TRBD1 might be the D (5 bases). Germline V gene data show CDR1 as SGHRS and CDR2 as YFSETQ. The CDR3 spans 14 residues. V shed 1 base and J shed 5 bases, with 12 bases lying between them. The variable domain in full, completed from reference TRBV5-1 and TRBJ1-1, reads KAGVTQTPRYLIKTRGQQVTLSCSPISGHRSVSWYQQTPGQGLQFLFEYFSETQRNKGNFPGRFSGRQFSNSRSEMNVSTLELGDSALYLCASSLNSAGTEAFFGQGTRLTVV.